Each of the 26 T cell receptor beta chains below was sequenced from the same sample in a study of human T cells and chemical hapten exposure. The sample's time point: patch test 3, about 24 weeks after DPC sensitization. Treatment specified: therapeutic diphenylcyclopropenone sensitization with weekly scalp DPC. TCRdb ran MiXCR on the RACE reads and lists one entry per CDR3 protein. The sample gives more than 100,000 distinct CDR3 sequences, approximately 10% of which show up once; around 2.2% is in the top ten. This specimen consisted of whole blood, obtained in connection with sensitization to the hapten diphenylcyclopropenone (DPC). The receptors were gathered from a woman aged 50 to 60 with alopecia areata. Some clones in this sample may be carry-over from other donors' samples.

This clonotype has ten or more counts. The chain has TRBV20-1 and TRBJ2-1, with D tentatively TRBD2 (6 bases). The germline V gene encodes CDR1 DFQATT and CDR2 SNEGSKA (reference sequence). This CDR3 has 12 amino acids. The germline V and J ends were trimmed by 1 base and 7 bases, with 8 bases remaining between them. The CDR3 coding sequence is TGCAGTGCTAGAGGACTAGTGAATGAGCAGTTCTTC. It codes for CSARGLVNEQFF.

The rearrangement uses TRBV28 and TRBJ2-3, with 10 positions matching TRBD1. Trimming at V came to 3 bases and at J to 2 bases, leaving 5 bases not matched to a gene. CDR3 length: 16 residues. The germline V gene encodes CDR1 MDHEN and CDR2 SYDVKM. In DNA, the CDR3 is TGTGCCAGCAGTTTCTCCGGGACAGGGGACACAGATACGCAGTATTTT. Translation gives CASSFSGTGDTDTQYF.

A few counts support this clonotype. The rearrangement joins TRBV24-1 to TRBJ2-3; TRBD1 matches at 8 bases. This CDR3 spans 17 amino acids. V was pared by 1 base and J by 3 bases, with 8 bases of the junction left unmatched. Germline assignment: CDR1 KGHDR and CDR2 SFDVKD. The CDR3 here is CATSDFPGQGSTDTQYF. The DNA for the CDR3 is TGTGCCACCAGTGATTTCCCCGGACAGGGTTCGACAGATACGCAGTATTTT.

This clonotype was recorded at least ten times. This rearrangement joins TRBV29-1 to TRBJ2-3; the match to TRBD2 covers 7 bases. CDR1 is SQVTM, CDR2 ANQGSEA, per germline. The CDR3 loop spans 14 amino acids. Trimming removed 5 bases from V and 5 bases from J; junction bases left unmatched: 10. CDR3 loop: CSVSPGGGGDTQYF. The CDR3 DNA is TGCAGCGTTAGTCCGGGCGGGGGAGGAGATACGCAGTATTTT.

This clonotype was seen only a few times. The rearrangement links TRBV25-1 to TRBJ2-3; 7 nucleotides agree with TRBD2. The V segment lost 4 bases and the J segment 2 bases; nucleotides outside the gene matches: 3. The CDR3 spans 14 residues. Germline V gives CDR1 MGHDK, CDR2 SYGVNS. The CDR3 loop is CASSGSGDTDTQYF. Written as DNA, the CDR3 is TGTGCCAGCAGTGGGAGCGGGGACACAGATACGCAGTATTTT.

In its sample, this clonotype was seen many times. The gene calls are TRBV29-1 and TRBJ2-1, with D possibly being TRBD2 (5 bases). V was cut by 7 bases and J by 0 bases, with 10 bases left in between. Per germline, CDR1 SQVTM and CDR2 ANQGSEA. This CDR3 spans 13 amino acids. In nucleotides, the CDR3 is TGCAGCGCCACTACTAGCTCCTACAATGAGCAGTTCTTC. It encodes CSATTSSYNEQFF.

This clonotype was seen more than once but under ten times. The genes are TRBV6-2 or TRBV6-3 and TRBJ1-5, with a possible D match to TRBD1 (5 bases). CDR1 is MNHEY and CDR2 is SVGEGT in the germline V gene. Trimming took off 5 bases at V and 0 bases at J, with 14 bases between the two ends. CDR3 length: 16 amino acids. This CDR3 reads CASSPQQGYSNQPQHF. As DNA, the CDR3 is TGTGCCAGCAGTCCCCAGCAGGGATATAGCAATCAGCCCCAGCATTTT.

The chain employs TRBV10-1 and TRBJ1-5, with 7 bases that match TRBD1. This CDR3 comprises 13 residues. The junction had 5 bases not matched to a gene; V was cut back by 5 bases and J by 7 bases. From germline, CDR1 is WNHNN and CDR2 SYGVQD (reference sequence). The CDR3 DNA follows: TGCGCCAGCAGTACAGGGGTCGGGCAGCCCCAGCATTTT. This encodes CASSTGVGQPQHF.

This clonotype showed up just a few times. This chain links TRBV3-1 with TRBJ1-1; D not certain. V was shortened by 1 base and J by 4 bases, with 10 bases between the two germline ends. Germline V gene sequence: CDR1 LGHDT, CDR2 YNNKEL (reference sequence). CDR3 length: 14 amino acids. The CDR3 here is CASSQGDAFTEAFF. The CDR3 DNA is TGTGCCAGCAGCCAAGGGGATGCGTTCACTGAAGCTTTCTTT.

This clonotype turned up a few times. This chain uses TRBV28 with TRBJ1-2, with D perhaps matching TRBD1 (5 bases). Germline CDR1 MDHEN, CDR2 SYDVKM. Trimming removed 6 bases from V and 3 bases from J, with 20 bases in between. The CDR3 has 16 amino acids. CDR3 residues: CASRAGGLGPYYGYTF. CDR3 DNA sequence: TGTGCCAGCAGAGCTGGGGGTCTGGGGCCATACTATGGCTACACCTTC.

J is TRBJ1-1 and V is TRBV12-3 or TRBV12-4; 8 bases map to TRBD1. J lost 4 bases, V lost 7 bases, and 5 bases had no gene match. This CDR3 contains 13 residues. The CDR3 nucleotides are TGTGCCAGCATCTCAGGGGGCATCACTGAAGCTTTCTTT. This encodes CASISGGITEAFF.

This clonotype was found once. V is TRBV5-1 and J is TRBJ1-1; D perhaps matches TRBD1 (5 bases). CDR3 length: 15 amino acids. The germline CDR1 and CDR2 sequences are SGHRS and YFSETQ. Trimming shortened V by 0 bases and J by 1 base, and 10 bases separated the two germline ends. The CDR3 here is CASSLVAGPNTEAFF. The CDR3 DNA reads TGCGCCAGCAGCTTGGTAGCAGGGCCGAACACTGAAGCTTTCTTT. Looking up the rest from reference TRBV5-1 and TRBJ1-1 gives the full variable domain: KAGVTQTPRYLIKTRGQQVTLSCSPISGHRSVSWYQQTPGQGLQFLFEYFSETQRNKGNFPGRFSGRQFSNSRSEMNVSTLELGDSALYLCASSLVAGPNTEAFFGQGTRLTVV.

This clonotype came up many times. The rearrangement links TRBV20-1 to TRBJ2-2; D is undetermined. The germline CDR1 and CDR2 sequences are DFQATT and SNEGSKA (reference sequence). Trimming took off 0 bases at V and 4 bases at J, with 6 bases between the two ends. There are 13 residues in the CDR3. The CDR3 spells CSARDSGTGELFF. In nucleotides, the CDR3 is TGCAGTGCTAGAGATTCTGGCACCGGGGAGCTGTTTTTT.

This clonotype showed up many times. This chain joins TRBV29-1 and TRBJ2-5; 7 nucleotides align to TRBD1. Germline trimming cut 7 bases from V and 5 bases from J; bases unmatched to any gene: 7. Germline V gene data show CDR1 as SQVTM and CDR2 as ANQGSEA. This CDR3 has 12 residues. The CDR3 here is CSANRGRETQYF. In nucleotides, the CDR3 is TGCAGCGCAAACAGGGGCAGGGAGACCCAGTACTTC.

The chain joins TRBV29-1 to TRBJ1-1; TRBD1 agrees at 7 bases. After removal of 7 bases from V and 0 bases from J, the junction contained 5 bases not matched to a gene. Germline-derived CDR1 and CDR2 are SQVTM and ANQGSEA. CDR3 length: 13 amino acids. DNA for the CDR3: TGCAGCGCCGACAGGGCAGTGAACACTGAAGCTTTCTTT. It specifies CSADRAVNTEAFF.

The rearrangement links TRBV6-2 or TRBV6-3 to TRBJ2-7; D possibly corresponds to TRBD2 (6 bases). CDR1 MNHEY and CDR2 SVGEGT come from the germline V gene. Trimming pared 7 bases from V and 2 bases from J, leaving 15 bases between. The CDR3 runs to 14 residues. For the CDR3, the DNA is TGTGCCAGCACGGGGGACGGAGCAACCTACGAGCAGTACTTC. Residues: CASTGDGATYEQYF.

This clonotype was counted many times. The V call is TRBV28, the J call TRBJ2-7; D remains ambiguous. CDR1 is MDHEN, CDR2 SYDVKM, per germline. The germline V and J ends were trimmed by 7 bases and 2 bases, with 15 bases remaining between them. This CDR3 region has 14 residues. The CDR3 coding sequence is TGTGCCAGCACCCCCGAAAGGAGCGCCTACGAGCAGTACTTC. Translation gives CASTPERSAYEQYF.

This clonotype was counted a few times. The genes are TRBV5-6 and TRBJ2-5; D not resolved. The CDR3 is 13 residues long. The ends were cut back, 4 bases at V and 5 bases at J, with 12 bases in the middle. Germline V lookup: CDR1 SGHDT, CDR2 YYEEEE. CDR3 coding DNA: TGTGCCAGCAGCACGGACGGGTCTGAGACCCAGTACTTC. Translation: CASSTDGSETQYF.

The sample holds many counts of this clonotype. This sequence joins TRBV5-1 and TRBJ1-1; D unresolved. The CDR3 runs to 14 residues. Between the trimmed V and J ends, which lost 1 base and 1 base, there was a span of 8 bases. Germline loops: CDR1 SGHRS, CDR2 YFSETQ. The CDR3 here is CASSLSPKNTEAFF. DNA of the CDR3: TGCGCCAGCAGCTTGAGTCCGAAGAACACTGAAGCTTTCTTT.

There are a few counts of this clonotype. This chain joins TRBV12-3 or TRBV12-4 and TRBJ1-1, with D unresolved. This CDR3 contains 13 residues. Between the trimmed V and J ends, which lost 1 base and 4 bases, there was a span of 7 bases. CDR3 nucleotide sequence: TGTGCCAGCAGTTTAGGCCGACCCACTGAAGCTTTCTTT. Translation: CASSLGRPTEAFF.

This clonotype occurred a few times. This sequence joins TRBV14 and TRBJ2-1; 9 positions match TRBD2. The CDR3 consists of 15 residues. Germline V gene lookup returns CDR1 SGHDN and CDR2 FVKESK. Germline trimming cut 2 bases from V and 5 bases from J; bases unmatched to any gene: 4. CDR3 bases: TGTGCCAGCAGCCAACAGGGACTAGCTCACAATGAGCAGTTCTTC. It specifies CASSQQGLAHNEQFF.

This clonotype was seen a handful of times. This chain uses TRBV28 with TRBJ2-5, with D unresolved. The CDR3 has 12 residues. Germline V gene data show CDR1 as MDHEN and CDR2 as SYDVKM. V lost 3 bases and J 7 bases, leaving 9 bases between the germline ends. CDR3 nucleotide sequence: TGTGCCAGCAGTTTGACGTTGGGGACCCAGTACTTC. It encodes CASSLTLGTQYF.

This clonotype has just a few counts. The chain uses TRBV5-1 and TRBJ1-1, with a possible D match to TRBD1 (5 bases). CDR3 size: 14 residues. Trimming stripped 0 bases from V and 8 bases from J, with 14 bases between. Germline V gives CDR1 SGHRS, CDR2 YFSETQ. CDR3 nucleotide sequence: TGCGCCAGCAGCTTGGACGGGCGTTCAGGGGAAGCTTTCTTT. Translated, it gives CASSLDGRSGEAFF.

This clonotype was detected many times. The chain employs TRBV6-2 or TRBV6-3 and TRBJ2-7; the match to TRBD1 covers 9 bases. Trimming removed 1 base from V and 5 bases from J; junction bases left unmatched: 12. The germline gives CDR1 MNHEY, CDR2 SVGEGT. The CDR3 runs 17 residues. The CDR3 spells CASSYWPAGQGKNEQYF. CDR3 sequence (DNA): TGTGCCAGCAGTTACTGGCCCGCGGGACAGGGAAAGAACGAGCAGTACTTC.

This clonotype was recorded at least ten times. The gene calls are TRBV6-5 and TRBJ2-1; 9 positions match TRBD2. The germline CDR1 and CDR2 sequences are MNHEY and SVGAGI. V dropped 6 bases and J dropped 0; count of bases not matched to a gene: 3. The CDR3 is made up of 15 amino acids. The CDR3 reads CASSNSGSSYNEQFF. For the CDR3, the DNA is TGTGCCAGCAGCAATAGCGGGAGCTCCTACAATGAGCAGTTCTTC.

This clonotype was counted at least ten times. This chain uses TRBV2 with TRBJ1-1, with D unresolved. The germline gives CDR1 SNHLY, CDR2 FYNNEI. This CDR3 has 14 residues. Trimming stripped 6 bases from V and 0 bases from J, with 11 bases between. CDR3 nucleotide sequence: TGTGCCAGCAGGAAGGACGGATTGAACACTGAAGCTTTCTTT. Encoded protein: CASRKDGLNTEAFF.